These 31 T cell receptor beta chains were all obtained from the same sample, sequenced in a study of read filtering for tumor transcriptome and immune sequencing (dated by TCRdb to the early 2020s). TCRdb names Illumina HiSeq 4000 as the instrument used. TCR libraries were constructed from 300 to 400 ng RNA using the Immunoverse kit, and molecular barcoded adaptors covering alpha/delta and beta/gamma chains were employed. Starting from the raw public reads, TCRdb applied fastp trimming at Q25, assembled clones with MiXCR and retained in-frame beta chains. A single entry per CDR3 protein holds the most common genes and DNA from its merged rows. The sample table shows about 63,000 distinct CDR3 sequences, and about 14% are seen once. 45% of the sample rests with the top ten. Material for sequencing was a population of CD138-negative cells sorted from bone marrow. This specimen's cell subset or site label, interpreted: bone marrow mononuclear cells depleted of CD138+ plasma/myeloma cells by negative magnetic selection. The receptors were sampled from a donor over 35 with multiple myeloma.

The V gene is TRBV13, the J gene TRBJ2-7; 10 positions agree with TRBD1. The CDR3 extends over 16 amino acids. The V and J ends lost 5 bases and 5 bases, in that order; junction bases with no gene match: 12. Germline V gene data show CDR1 as PRHDT and CDR2 as FYEKMQ (reference sequence). The CDR3 region has the DNA TGTGCCAGCAGCCCTAGAGCCGAAGGGACAGGGGACGAGCAGTACTTC. Its protein product is CASSPRAEGTGDEQYF.

Remarks on this clonotype: Since a much larger clone is just one base distant, this may be a read error. The J gene is TRBJ1-6, the V gene TRBV3-2; no DNA check was done on the table's D call, TRBD1. TRBV3-2 is designated a pseudogene. The CDR3 spans 17 residues. The CDR3 nucleotides are TGTGCCAGCAGCCAGGCCCCCGGGACAGGGACCAACACTGAAGCTTCCTTT. Protein sequence: CASSQAPGTGTNTEASF.

This clonotype was found many times. The rearrangement links TRBV7-9 to TRBJ2-3, with D possibly being TRBD1 (6 bases). Trimming removed 1 base at V and 6 bases at J, with 11 bases between. Germline values: CDR1 SEHNR, CDR2 FQNEAQ (reference sequence). The CDR3 has 14 residues. The chain's CDR3 is CASSLGRGVDTQYF. The CDR3 DNA sequence: TGTGCCAGCAGCTTAGGCAGGGGCGTTGATACGCAGTATTTT.

The V call is TRBV12-3 or TRBV12-4, the J call TRBJ1-1; 10 nucleotides agree with TRBD1. The CDR3 runs to 15 residues. V gave up 5 bases and J gave up 6 bases; unmatched junction bases: 9. The CDR3 nucleotides read TGTGCCAGCAGTCGAGACCGGGACAGGGGTTCTGAAGCTTTCTTT. It specifies CASSRDRDRGSEAFF.

This clonotype was observed at least ten times. This chain uses TRBV10-2 with TRBJ2-7; D is uncertain. The V end lost 2 bases, the J end lost 3 bases, and 8 bases lay between the germline ends. This CDR3 has 13 residues. The germline gives CDR1 WSHSY, CDR2 SAAADI. The CDR3 sequence: CASSEEPDYEQYF. The CDR3 DNA reads TGCGCCAGCAGTGAGGAGCCGGACTACGAGCAGTACTTC.

At least ten counts were recorded for this clonotype. The chain is built from TRBV6-6 and TRBJ2-1; D perhaps matches TRBD2 (5 bases). The CDR3 is made up of 13 amino acids. Deletions cut 5 bases from V and 6 bases from J, with 11 bases between. In germline, CDR1 is MNHNY, CDR2 SVGAGI (reference sequence). The CDR3 DNA is TGTGCCAGCAGTCGAACTAGACCCAATGAGCAGTTCTTC. As protein: CASSRTRPNEQFF.

This clonotype was recorded at least ten times. V usage is TRBV3-1 and J usage is TRBJ2-1, with D uncertain. Trimming took 4 bases from V and 6 from J, leaving 13 bases between them. The germline gives CDR1 LGHDT, CDR2 YNNKEL (reference sequence). The CDR3 sequence is 14 residues long. CDR3 sequence reads: CASSPLRTRNEQFF. CDR3 in DNA: TGTGCCAGCAGCCCTTTAAGAACTCGCAATGAGCAGTTCTTC.

This clonotype was seen at least ten times. The J gene is TRBJ1-1, the V gene TRBV7-9; D not certain. V gave up 1 base and J gave up 6 bases, with 6 bases separating them. Germline values: CDR1 SEHNR, CDR2 FQNEAQ (reference sequence). The CDR3 has 12 amino acids. CDR3 DNA: TGTGCCAGCAGCTTAGGGTTCGCTGAAGCTTTCTTT. Translation: CASSLGFAEAFF.

This clonotype was observed a handful of times. The chain is built from TRBV6-5 and TRBJ1-3; TRBD1 is a possible D gene (6 bases). CDR1 and CDR2 (germline): MNHEY, SVGAGI. The V end was cut by 0 bases, the J end by 7 bases, with 13 bases between. The CDR3 runs to 15 residues. CDR3 amino acids: CASSYSPDRMNTIYF. CDR3 sequence (DNA): TGTGCCAGCAGTTACTCACCAGACAGGATGAACACCATATATTTT.

This clonotype was seen many times. V usage is TRBV21-1 and J usage is TRBJ2-7; TRBD1 is taken as the D call from the table, unchecked against the DNA. TRBV21-1 is termed a pseudogene. This CDR3 contains 12 residues. The DNA for the CDR3 is TGTGCCAGCAGCAAAGGGGACAGGGTGCAGTACTTC. It specifies CASSKGDRVQYF.

The chain couples TRBV5-6 to TRBJ2-5; 8 positions agree with TRBD1. Germline CDR1 reads SGHDT; CDR2 reads YYEEEE. The CDR3 has 16 residues. V was clipped by 4 bases and J by 5 bases; unmatched bases: 13. CDR3 region: CASSRRDRPIGETQYF. CDR3 nucleotide sequence: TGTGCCAGCAGCCGGCGGGACAGGCCGATTGGGGAGACCCAGTACTTC. Filled out from reference TRBV5-6 and TRBJ2-5, the complete variable domain reads DAGVTQSPTHLIKTRGQQVTLRCSPKSGHDTVSWYQQALGQGPQFIFQYYEEEERQRGNFPDRFSGHQFPNYSSELNVNALLLGDSALYLCASSRRDRPIGETQYFGPGTRLLVL.

This clonotype was counted many times. In DNA form, the CDR3 reads TGTGCCTCAAAGAGGGGAGGCCCAGGGCACGAGCAGTACTTC. It yields the protein CASKRGGPGHEQYF. The rearrangement links TRBV6-6 to TRBJ2-7, with D possibly matching TRBD2 (6 bases). The CDR3 has 14 amino acids. Looked up from germline, CDR1 is MNHNY and CDR2 is SVGAGI (reference sequence). The V gene lost 11 bases and the J gene lost 5 bases, with 22 bases spanning the gap.

This clonotype was seen many times. The chain has TRBV20-1 and TRBJ2-3; 16 nucleotides line up with TRBD2. This CDR3 is built from 17 residues. V was clipped by 5 bases and J by 4 bases; unmatched bases: 9. The germline CDR1 and CDR2 sequences are DFQATT and SNEGSKA (reference sequence). The CDR3 DNA follows: TGCAGTGCTGAGGGACTAGCGGGAGGGCTTAGCTCAGATACGCAGTATTTT. Protein product: CSAEGLAGGLSSDTQYF.

This clonotype was counted at least ten times. The chain couples TRBV20-1 to TRBJ2-1; 7 positions agree with TRBD1. V dropped 3 bases and J dropped 4; count of bases not matched to a gene: 6. The germline V gene encodes CDR1 DFQATT and CDR2 SNEGSKA (reference sequence). The CDR3 spans 14 residues. The chain's CDR3 is CSASPTGVYNEQFF. As DNA, the CDR3 is TGCAGTGCTAGCCCCACAGGGGTGTACAATGAGCAGTTCTTC.

This clonotype has more than one count but fewer than ten. The chain uses TRBV29-1 and TRBJ2-2; possible D gene TRBD2, 6 bases. V lost 7 bases, J lost 5 bases, and 8 bases lay in between. Germline assignment: CDR1 SQVTM and CDR2 ANQGSEA. This CDR3 comprises 11 residues. This CDR3 reads CSGGETGELFF. CDR3 nucleotide sequence: TGCAGCGGCGGGGAGACCGGGGAGCTGTTTTTT.

This clonotype was detected many times. This chain connects TRBV29-1 to TRBJ2-1; no clear D gene. Trimming cost V 2 bases and J 3 bases, with 5 bases left between them. Germline loops: CDR1 SQVTM, CDR2 ANQGSEA. The CDR3 runs to 12 residues. CDR3 bases: TGCAGCGTTGAACCCAGCTACAATGAGCAGTTCTTC. It is translated as CSVEPSYNEQFF.

This clonotype was seen only a few times. The chain employs TRBV6-5 and TRBJ2-5; D is perhaps TRBD1 or TRBD2 (6 bases each). There are 14 residues in the CDR3. Germline CDR1 reads MNHEY; CDR2 reads SVGAGI. V shed 10 bases and J shed 1 base, with 16 bases lying between them. This CDR3 reads CATRRGTTQETQYF. For the CDR3, the DNA is TGTGCCACCCGCCGGGGGACAACCCAAGAGACCCAGTACTTC.

A few counts support this clonotype. V gene TRBV5-1 combines with J gene TRBJ2-7; D possibly corresponds to TRBD2 (6 bases). CDR1 is SGHRS and CDR2 is YFSETQ in the germline V gene. V lost 0 bases and J 7 bases, leaving 23 bases between the germline ends. The CDR3 is 17 amino acids. The chain's CDR3 is CASSLVGSRVAAGEQYF. The CDR3 DNA reads as TGCGCCAGCAGCTTGGTCGGTTCGAGGGTAGCGGCGGGAGAGCAGTACTTC.

The table lists this clonotype with a few counts. The CDR3 coding sequence is TGTGCCAGCTTTCTTACCGTGAACACTGAAGCTTTCTTT. It yields the protein CASFLTVNTEAFF. The gene calls are TRBV2 and TRBJ1-1; D remains ambiguous. The CDR3 is 13 amino acids. The germline V and J ends were trimmed by 8 bases and 0 bases, with 10 bases remaining between them. In germline, CDR1 is SNHLY, CDR2 FYNNEI.

The chain recombines TRBV2 with TRBJ2-5, with D uncertain. Trimming took off 9 bases at V and 0 bases at J, with 11 bases between the two ends. CDR1 is SNHLY, CDR2 FYNNEI, per germline. The CDR3 runs to 13 residues. The CDR3 DNA reads as TGTGCCAGTGCAATCGGGTACCAAGAGACCCAGTACTTC. Translation: CASAIGYQETQYF. Together with reference TRBV2 and TRBJ2-5, the CDR3 gives the full variable domain: EPEVTQTPSHQVTQMGQEVILRCVPISNHLYFYWYRQILGQKVEFLVSFYNNEISEKSEIFDDQFSVERPDGSNFTLKIRSTKLEDSAMYFCASAIGYQETQYFGPGTRLLVL.

This clonotype was found many times. A junction end diverges from the germline sequence, so it may reflect a read error. DNA of the CDR3: TGTGCCAGCAGTTTAGAGGGACCGAAATCCTACGAGCAGTACTTC. Translation gives CASSLEGPKSYEQYF. The chain is built from TRBV7-2 and TRBJ2-7; D may match TRBD1 or TRBD2 (5 bases each). Per the germline V gene, CDR1 is SGHTA and CDR2 is FQGNSA. This CDR3 has 15 residues. Full variable domain (remainder filled in from reference TRBV7-2 and TRBJ2-7): GAGVSQSPSNKVTEKGKDVELRCDPISGHTALYWYRQSLGQGLEFLIYFQGNSAPDKSGLPSDRFSAERTGGSVSTLTIQRTQQEDSAVYLCASSLEGPKSYEQYFGPGTRLTVT.

This clonotype was observed many times. The V and J genes are TRBV6-2 or TRBV6-3 and TRBJ2-1, with D uncertain. The V gene lost 3 bases and the J gene lost 5 bases, with 20 bases spanning the gap. This CDR3 comprises 17 residues. CDR1 is MNHEY and CDR2 is SVGEGT in the germline V gene. CDR3 nucleotide sequence: TGTGCCAGCAGTTATCGGTCAGGTGAAAGGCTTAACAATGAGCAGTTCTTC. It translates to CASSYRSGERLNNEQFF.

This clonotype appeared many times. CDR3 protein: CASSYSGRLWPLHF. CDR3 in DNA: TGTGCCAGCAGTTACTCGGGGCGGCTTTGGCCCCTCCACTTT. This chain joins TRBV6-6 and TRBJ1-6; weak D call: TRBD1 (5 bases). The CDR3 spans 14 residues. Germline V lookup: CDR1 MNHNY, CDR2 SVGAGI (reference sequence). V lost 0 bases and J lost 13, with 13 bases in between.

This clonotype has just a few counts. V is TRBV9 and J is TRBJ1-5; D gene uncertain. This CDR3 is 13 amino acids long. V was trimmed by 4 bases and J by 5 bases, leaving 10 bases between them. Germline CDR1 is SGDLS and CDR2 is YYNGEE. Here the CDR3 DNA reads TGTGCCAGCAGCCCTGATTGGGATCAGCCCCAGCATTTT. Translation: CASSPDWDQPQHF.

This clonotype has a count of ten or more. This CDR3 reads CSVLSYSGVYNEQFF. Here the CDR3 DNA reads TGCAGCGTTTTGTCCTATAGCGGGGTCTACAATGAGCAGTTCTTC. This chain uses TRBV29-1 with TRBJ2-1, with TRBD2 matching over 8 bases. After removal of 5 bases from V and 3 bases from J, the junction contained 9 bases not matched to a gene. Germline values: CDR1 SQVTM, CDR2 ANQGSEA. The CDR3 contains 15 residues.

This clonotype was recorded at least ten times. V and J are TRBV20-1 and TRBJ2-1; 9 nucleotides match TRBD2. The V gene's germline CDR1 is DFQATT and CDR2 SNEGSKA (reference sequence). Trimming took 4 bases from V and 0 from J; bases not matched to a gene: 1. The CDR3 is 14 amino acids. The chain's CDR3 is CSAKLAGSYNEQFF. In nucleotides, the CDR3 is TGCAGTGCTAAACTAGCGGGCTCCTACAATGAGCAGTTCTTC.

This clonotype has a count of ten or more. The gene calls are TRBV20-1 and TRBJ2-4, with 10 bases that match TRBD2. Germline CDR1 and CDR2: DFQATT and SNEGSKA (reference sequence). The CDR3 is 16 residues long. J was trimmed by 12 bases and V by 3 bases; bases with no gene match: 17. The CDR3: CSASIAGTSDKGAQYF. The CDR3 nucleotides are TGCAGTGCTAGCATTGCCGGGACTAGCGACAAGGGCGCTCAGTACTTC.

On this clonotype: A read error may explain this, as a much larger clone is one base away. The genes are TRBV7-3 and TRBJ1-1; D possibly corresponds to TRBD1 (5 bases). With the DNA end fitting TRBJ1-6 better, the J assignment may be wrong. Germline V gene data show CDR1 as SGHTA and CDR2 as FQGTGA. The CDR3 totals 17 residues. CDR3 DNA sequence: TGTGCCATCAGCTTAAATATCGAGGGGTCGGGGGGTTCACCCCTCCACTTT. This encodes CAISLNIEGSGGSPLHF.

This clonotype was seen only a few times. The genes are TRBV12-5 and TRBJ2-2; D uncertain. Germline V gene data show CDR1 as LGHNT and CDR2 as FRNRAP. The CDR3 is 13 residues long. Trimming shortened V by 8 bases and J by 4 bases, and 11 bases separated the two germline ends. Here the CDR3 reads CASHGTLTGELFF. CDR3 bases: TGTGCTAGTCATGGAACCCTCACCGGGGAGCTGTTTTTT.

With regard to this clonotype: At one end the junction does not follow the germline gene, possibly because of a read error. This chain connects TRBV10-3 to TRBJ1-5, with 7 positions matching TRBD1. This CDR3 comprises 14 residues. CDR1 is ENHRY, CDR2 SYGVKD, per germline. The CDR3, as DNA: TGTGCCACAGACGACAGGGCCAGAAATCAGACCCAGCATTTT. It encodes CATDDRARNQTQHF.

Regarding this clonotype: A much larger clone lies a single base off, so this may be a read error. DNA of the CDR3: TGTGCCAGCAGCTTACGGAGCACCATGAACACTGGAGCTTTCTTT. This gives the protein CASSLRSTMNTGAFF. The chain carries TRBV11-3 and TRBJ1-1; unclear D gene. This CDR3 is 15 amino acids long. Germline CDR1 and CDR2: SGHNT and YENEEA.